These 23 T cell receptor beta chains originate from one sample sequenced in a study of cytotoxic CD8 clonotypes in ibrutinib-treated CLL. Method: immunoSEQ multiplex PCR; TCRdb's copy keeps in-frame clones and lacks some. The data contain about 300,000 clones, roughly three quarters of them singletons. The material was PBMCs, obtained at disease progression, from a patient treated with ibrutinib. The receptors shown here come from a human donor with chronic lymphocytic leukemia.

The rearrangement joins TRBV7-9 to TRBJ2-2; possibly TRBD2 for D (6 bases). The V and J ends lost 5 bases and 6 bases respectively, with 19 bases between them. There are 16 residues in the CDR3. CDR1 SEHNR and CDR2 FQNEAQ come from the germline V gene (reference sequence). The CDR3 nucleotides are TGTGCCAGCAGCCGACGCGGGGTGTTAGACGCCGGGGAGCTGTTTTTT. This codes for CASSRRGVLDAGELFF.

V is TRBV13 and J is TRBJ1-5; no firm D call. The CDR3 sequence is 14 residues long. The germline V gene has CDR1 PRHDT and CDR2 FYEKMQ (reference sequence). Between the trimmed V and J ends, which lost 0 bases and 0 bases, there was a span of 3 bases. CDR3 protein: CASSLGYSNQPQHF. The DNA for the CDR3 is TGTGCCAGCAGCTTAGGGTATAGCAATCAGCCCCAGCATTTT.

The chain joins TRBV4-1 to TRBJ1-6; D is undetermined. Trimming stripped 5 bases from V and 8 bases from J, with 10 bases between. Germline CDR1 is MGHRA and CDR2 is YSYEKL. CDR3 length: 13 residues. The CDR3 here is CASSVKRDSPLHF. CDR3 DNA sequence: TGCGCCAGCAGCGTCAAGAGGGATTCACCCCTCCACTTT.

The rearrangement joins TRBV23-1 to TRBJ2-1, with a weak D call TRBD2 (6 bases). TRBV23-1 is designated an ORF whose function remains uncertain. The CDR3 spans 18 residues. Trimming left V 0 bases short and J 2 bases short, with 17 bases between. The CDR3 DNA follows: TGCGCCAGCAGTCAATCGGTCGCCGGGAGTCGGGCCTACAATGAGCAGTTCTTC. This sequence encodes CASSQSVAGSRAYNEQFF.

The rearrangement joins TRBV29-1 to TRBJ2-1; 7 nucleotides align to TRBD1. Germline V gene sequence: CDR1 SQVTM, CDR2 ANQGSEA. With V trimmed by 6 bases and J by 0 bases, 2 bases remained unmatched. This CDR3 comprises 13 residues. This CDR3 reads CSVTGNSYNEQFF. The DNA for the CDR3 is TGCAGCGTGACAGGGAACTCCTACAATGAGCAGTTCTTC.

The CDR3 loop reads CASSFNRGYEQYF. CDR3 bases: TGTGCCAGCAGCTTTAACAGGGGCTACGAGCAGTACTTC. V usage is TRBV7-3 and J usage is TRBJ2-7, with 7 positions matching TRBD1. CDR3 length: 13 amino acids. CDR1 is SGHTA, CDR2 FQGTGA, per germline. V lost 3 bases to trimming and J lost 3 bases; unmatched junction nucleotides: 2.

The chain combines TRBV28 with TRBJ1-2; weak D call: TRBD1 (5 bases). There are 13 residues in the CDR3. Deletions cut 4 bases from V and 2 bases from J, with 8 bases between. The germline CDR1 and CDR2 sequences are MDHEN and SYDVKM. This CDR3 is CASSSTENYGYTF. Here the CDR3 DNA reads TGTGCCAGCAGTTCGACAGAGAACTATGGCTACACCTTC.

This clone was detected a few times. V gene TRBV27 combines with J gene TRBJ2-7; D gene uncertain. This CDR3 spans 13 amino acids. With 5 bases removed from V and 1 base from J, the gap between germline ends came to 9 bases. Germline V gives CDR1 MNHEY, CDR2 SMNVEV (reference sequence). This CDR3 is CASSLTPSYEQYF. For the CDR3, the DNA is TGTGCCAGCAGTCTCACGCCGTCCTACGAGCAGTACTTC.

The CDR3 is CASSILRDVRSYGYTF. In nucleotides, the CDR3 is TGTGCCAGCAGCATCCTCCGGGACGTTAGATCCTATGGCTACACCTTC. This chain links TRBV11-2 with TRBJ1-2; weak D call: TRBD1 (5 bases). This CDR3 spans 16 amino acids. V lost 5 bases, J lost 4 bases, and 20 bases lay in between. Germline-derived CDR1 and CDR2 are SGHAT and FQNNGV.

Only a few counts were recorded for this clone. A junction boundary mismatches the germline segment, possibly from a read error. V is TRBV19 and J is TRBJ2-7; 8 bases line up with TRBD2. Looked up from germline, CDR1 is LNHDA and CDR2 is SQIVND (reference sequence). This CDR3 contains 13 residues. CDR3 nucleotide sequence: TGTGCCAGTAGTATCTCTAGCGGGTACGGGCAGTACTTC. It encodes CASSISSGYGQYF.

CDR3 in amino acids: CASSQSIGIPEQYF. The CDR3 bases are TGCGCCAGCAGTCAATCGATCGGGATACCCGAGCAGTACTTC. The chain employs TRBV23-1 and TRBJ2-7; D is possibly TRBD2 (5 bases). TRBV23-1 is labeled an ORF, and its function is uncertain. The V end lost 0 bases, the J end lost 6 bases, and 12 bases lay between the germline ends. The CDR3 has 14 amino acids.

In nucleotides, the CDR3 is TGTGCCAGCAGTTTTGGCAGCAGGAATGAAAAACTGTTTTTT. This codes for CASSFGSRNEKLFF. The V gene is TRBV28, the J gene TRBJ1-4; D not certain. Germline V lookup: CDR1 MDHEN, CDR2 SYDVKM. The CDR3 covers 14 residues. Trimming shortened V by 3 bases and J by 5 bases, and 10 bases separated the two germline ends.

The chain links TRBV11-2 to TRBJ2-5, with a weak D call TRBD2 (7 bases). The CDR3 spans 14 residues. The germline V gene has CDR1 SGHAT and CDR2 FQNNGV. Trimming cost V 1 base and J 5 bases, with 11 bases left between them. The CDR3 region has the DNA TGTGCCAGCAGCTTAGGGGGGGGCCAGGAGACCCAGTACTTC. It is translated as CASSLGGGQETQYF.

CDR3 sequence: CASSSQGAAAKNIQYF. CDR3 coding DNA: TGTGCCAGCAGCTCCCAGGGGGCAGCGGCCAAAAACATTCAGTACTTC. The V gene is TRBV9, the J gene TRBJ2-4, with 8 bases aligning to TRBD1. CDR1 and CDR2 (germline): SGDLS, YYNGEE. CDR3 length equals 16 residues. J was trimmed by 1 base and V by 4 bases; bases with no gene match: 7. Full variable domain (rest looked up from reference TRBV9 and TRBJ2-4): DSGVTQTPKHLITATGQRVTLRCSPRSGDLSVYWYQQSLDQGLQFLIQYYNGEERAKGNILERFSAQQFPDLHSELNLSSLELGDSALYFCASSSQGAAAKNIQYFGAGTRLSVL.

The gene calls are TRBV27 and TRBJ2-1; 7 bases fit TRBD2. CDR1 is MNHEY and CDR2 is SMNVEV in the germline V gene (reference sequence). After removal of 3 bases from V and 4 bases from J, the junction contained 6 bases not matched to a gene. This CDR3 has 15 amino acids. DNA for the CDR3: TGTGCCAGCAGTTTGTGGCTAGCGGAGTACAATGAGCAGTTCTTC. Translating gives CASSLWLAEYNEQFF.

The gene calls are TRBV21-1 and TRBJ2-7; the table calls TRBD2, which could not be checked here. TRBV21-1 is annotated as a pseudogene. The CDR3 runs to 14 residues. The CDR3 nucleotides read TGTGCCAGCAGCAAGTCCTCTAGATCGAGGGAGCAGTACTTC. Its protein product is CASSKSSRSREQYF.

The CDR3 loop is CASSPRTQEYTF. CDR3 in DNA: TGTGCCAGCAGCCCCCGGACTCAGGAATACACCTTC. This chain connects TRBV7-2 to TRBJ1-2; D is unresolved. Looked up from germline, CDR1 is SGHTA and CDR2 is FQGNSA. Trimming left V 5 bases short and J 11 bases short, with 15 bases between. The length of the CDR3 is 12 residues.

V and J are TRBV19 and TRBJ2-7, with 10 bases fitting TRBD2. The V and J ends lost 4 bases and 1 base, in that order; junction bases with no gene match: 7. The CDR3 is made up of 16 amino acids. CDR1 LNHDA and CDR2 SQIVND come from the germline V gene (reference sequence). The DNA of the CDR3 is TGTGCCAGTAGTAGACTAGCGGGCGGGCTATCCTACGAGCAGTACTTC. Translated, it gives CASSRLAGGLSYEQYF.

The V call is TRBV11-2, the J call TRBJ1-1; no clear D gene. This CDR3 region has 13 residues. Germline CDR1 SGHAT, CDR2 FQNNGV. The germline V and J ends were trimmed by 7 bases and 0 bases, with 9 bases remaining between them. This chain's CDR3 is CASKQQMNTEAFF. The CDR3 DNA reads as TGTGCCAGCAAGCAGCAAATGAACACTGAAGCTTTCTTT.

Only a few counts were recorded for this clone. The chain has TRBV18 and TRBJ1-6; D gene ambiguous. V dropped 2 bases and J dropped 0 bases, with 8 bases sitting between them. This CDR3 region has 16 residues. CDR1 and CDR2 (germline): KGHSH, LQKENI. The CDR3 is CASSPRESSYNSPLHF. The CDR3 DNA reads as TGTGCCAGCTCACCAAGGGAGAGCTCCTATAATTCACCCCTCCACTTT.

This sequence joins TRBV12-5 and TRBJ2-5; D may be TRBD1 or TRBD2 (5 bases each). Trimming pared 7 bases from V and 1 base from J, leaving 19 bases between. The CDR3 covers 16 residues. Germline-derived CDR1 and CDR2 are LGHNT and FRNRAP. The CDR3 coding sequence is TGTGCTAGTGCCCTTGCTCTTTTGGGGGTCCAAGAGACCCAGTACTTC. The encoded protein is CASALALLGVQETQYF.

Details on this clone: Other DNA sequences in the sample encode the same CDR3. This chain links TRBV10-1 with TRBJ1-2; tentatively, D is TRBD1 (6 bases). The V end was cut by 5 bases, the J end by 2 bases, with 9 bases between. The CDR3 is 13 residues long. Germline values: CDR1 WNHNN, CDR2 SYGVQD (reference sequence). The CDR3: CASSLTGNYGYTF. Here the CDR3 DNA reads TGCGCCAGCAGTTTGACAGGCAACTATGGCTACACCTTC.

The chain is built from TRBV4-1 and TRBJ1-1; D unclear. With 4 bases removed from V and 12 bases from J, the gap between germline ends came to 18 bases. Germline CDR1 is MGHRA and CDR2 is YSYEKL. The CDR3 spans 13 residues. CDR3: CASSPAGFSISFF. The CDR3 DNA sequence: TGCGCCAGCAGCCCGGCCGGCTTCTCAATTTCTTTCTTT.